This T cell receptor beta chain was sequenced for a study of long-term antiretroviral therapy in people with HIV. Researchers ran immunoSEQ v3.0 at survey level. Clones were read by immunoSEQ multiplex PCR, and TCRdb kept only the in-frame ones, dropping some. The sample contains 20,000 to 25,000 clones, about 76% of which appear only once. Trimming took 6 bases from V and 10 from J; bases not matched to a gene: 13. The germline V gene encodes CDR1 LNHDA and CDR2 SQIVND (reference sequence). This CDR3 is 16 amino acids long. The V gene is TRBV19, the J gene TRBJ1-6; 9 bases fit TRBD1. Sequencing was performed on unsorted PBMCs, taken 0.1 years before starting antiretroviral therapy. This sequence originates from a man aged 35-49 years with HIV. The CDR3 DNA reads TGTGCCAGTAGCCAACGGAGGGGGACAGGGTCCTCACCCCTCCACTTT. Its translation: CASSQRRGTGSSPLHF.